One and the same sample provided the 14 T cell receptor beta chains below, sequenced in a study of blood T cell repertoires in COVID-19. The table came from immunoSEQ multiplex PCR; TCRdb's copy has only in-frame clones and leaves some out. The table shows just over 90,000 clones, with approximately 80% occurring only once. Specimen: peripheral blood. Source of these receptors: a human donor in a cohort sampled during active COVID-19.

This clone came up once. The J gene is TRBJ2-7, the V gene TRBV28; 7 positions match TRBD1. This CDR3 has 18 residues. The germline V gene has CDR1 MDHEN and CDR2 SYDVKM. V lost 10 bases to trimming and J lost 3 bases; unmatched junction nucleotides: 24. The CDR3 is CATSLSPGESGQFYEQYF. The CDR3 coding sequence is TGTGCCACATCCTTATCCCCCGGCGAATCGGGACAGTTCTACGAGCAGTACTTC.

The rearrangement uses TRBV5-6 and TRBJ2-5; 8 nucleotides line up with TRBD2. CDR1 SGHDT and CDR2 YYEEEE come from the germline V gene. V shed 1 base, J shed 0 bases, and the junction held 5 bases outside the gene matches. This CDR3 has 16 residues. Here the CDR3 reads CASSLYGSGNQETQYF. The CDR3 bases are TGTGCCAGCAGCTTGTATGGTAGCGGGAACCAAGAGACCCAGTACTTC.

This rearrangement joins TRBV18 to TRBJ1-5; 8 bases fit TRBD1. The V and J ends lost 6 bases and 5 bases, in that order; junction bases with no gene match: 6. The V gene's germline CDR1 is KGHSH and CDR2 LQKENI. The length of the CDR3 is 14 residues. The CDR3: CASSQGQGYQPQHF. The CDR3 nucleotides read TGTGCCAGCTCTCAAGGACAGGGTTATCAGCCCCAGCATTTT.

This rearrangement joins TRBV9 to TRBJ1-3, with TRBD1 identical over 7 bases. Per germline, CDR1 SGDLS and CDR2 YYNGEE. This CDR3 is built from 16 residues. Trimming at V came to 3 bases and at J to 4 bases, leaving 10 bases not matched to a gene. CDR3 nucleotide sequence: TGTGCCAGCAGCGGCCAAGAGACAGGGTCGGGAAACACCATATATTTT. As protein: CASSGQETGSGNTIYF. The full variable domain, completed using reference TRBV9 and TRBJ1-3, is DSGVTQTPKHLITATGQRVTLRCSPRSGDLSVYWYQQSLDQGLQFLIQYYNGEERAKGNILERFSAQQFPDLHSELNLSSLELGDSALYFCASSGQETGSGNTIYFGEGSWLTVV.

This chain connects TRBV28 to TRBJ1-4; possible D gene TRBD1, 6 bases. CDR1 MDHEN and CDR2 SYDVKM come from the germline V gene. CDR3 length: 16 amino acids. With 1 base removed from V and 8 bases from J, the gap between germline ends came to 17 bases. CDR3 sequence reads: CASSLLQGGWTEKLFF. The CDR3 bases are TGTGCCAGCAGTTTATTACAGGGAGGGTGGACGGAAAAACTGTTTTTT.

This clone was observed a single time. This chain connects TRBV19 to TRBJ2-7, with TRBD1 as a possible D gene (7 bases). CDR3 length: 13 residues. V was cut by 4 bases and J by 5 bases, with 12 bases left in between. Germline CDR1 and CDR2: LNHDA and SQIVND (reference sequence). CDR3 nucleotide sequence: TGTGCCAGTAGTAGGGGCAGGGGGGACGAGCAGTACTTC. Encoded protein: CASSRGRGDEQYF.

The chain links TRBV24-1 to TRBJ2-3; weak D call: TRBD1 (7 bases). V lost 4 bases to trimming and J lost 4 bases, with 14 bases between them. The CDR3 extends over 15 amino acids. Germline V CDR1 and CDR2: KGHDR, SFDVKD. The CDR3, as DNA: TGTGCCACCAGTGACGACAGGGAGGTTTCAGATACGCAGTATTTT. Translation: CATSDDREVSDTQYF.

J is TRBJ1-6 and V is TRBV3-1 (or the pseudogene TRBV3-2); no reliable D call. The CDR3 length is 15 residues. Per germline, CDR1 LGHDT and CDR2 YNNKEL (reference sequence). V was cut by 0 bases and J by 7 bases, with 10 bases left in between. The CDR3 sequence: CASSQDWAGNSPLHF. The CDR3 coding sequence is TGTGCCAGCAGCCAAGATTGGGCAGGAAATTCACCCCTCCACTTT.

This chain joins TRBV6-5 and TRBJ2-5, with 9 bases lining up with TRBD1. CDR1 is MNHEY and CDR2 is SVGAGI in the germline V gene. With V trimmed by 6 bases and J by 3 bases, 8 bases remained unmatched. This CDR3 comprises 15 residues. Written as DNA, the CDR3 is TGTGCCAGCAGGGGGACAGGGCAGGGAGAAGAGACCCAGTACTTC. It codes for CASRGTGQGEETQYF.

This clone was observed a single time. The rearrangement joins TRBV18 to TRBJ2-3; a possible D gene is TRBD2 (5 bases). V gave up 3 bases and J gave up 3 bases, with 19 bases separating them. Germline CDR1 KGHSH, CDR2 LQKENI. There are 17 residues in the CDR3. CDR3 sequence: CASSPPVEGEGTDTQYF. CDR3 coding DNA: TGTGCCAGCTCACCCCCAGTTGAGGGAGAAGGTACAGATACGCAGTATTTT. Together with reference TRBV18 and TRBJ2-3, the CDR3 gives the full variable domain: NAGVMQNPRHLVRRRGQEARLRCSPMKGHSHVYWYRQLPEEGLKFMVYLQKENIIDESGMPKERFSAEFPKEGPSILRIQQVVRGDSAAYFCASSPPVEGEGTDTQYFGPGTRLTVL.

The table lists this clone with a count of one. This sequence joins TRBV10-2 and TRBJ2-2; TRBD1 matches at 7 bases. The germline V gene encodes CDR1 WSHSY and CDR2 SAAADI. V shed 6 bases, J shed 5 bases, and the junction held 6 bases outside the gene matches. The CDR3 extends over 14 amino acids. The CDR3 DNA follows: TGCGCCAGCAGCCGACAGGGCGGGACCGGGGAGCTGTTTTTT. Protein product: CASSRQGGTGELFF.

This clone was found a few times. This chain uses TRBV4-1 with TRBJ2-2, with 12 nucleotides matching TRBD1. The V gene's germline CDR1 is MGHRA and CDR2 YSYEKL. This CDR3 region has 17 residues. V shed 0 bases, J shed 7 bases, and the junction held 6 bases outside the gene matches. The CDR3 region has the DNA TGCGCCAGCAGCCAAGATAGGGACAGGGGGCTATACGGGGAGCTGTTTTTT. Translating it yields CASSQDRDRGLYGELFF.

V gene TRBV4-1 combines with J gene TRBJ1-1; 10 bases are shared with TRBD1. The trim removed 5 bases at V and 5 bases at J, leaving 14 bases unmatched. CDR3 length: 17 residues. Per the germline V gene, CDR1 is MGHRA and CDR2 is YSYEKL. CDR3 sequence reads: CASSTGQGSWLRTEAFF. CDR3 nucleotides: TGCGCCAGCAGCACGGGACAGGGGTCTTGGCTAAGGACTGAAGCTTTCTTT.

The rearrangement uses TRBV19 and TRBJ2-3, with D perhaps matching TRBD2 (6 bases). The CDR3 sequence is 19 residues long. Germline V lookup: CDR1 LNHDA, CDR2 SQIVND (reference sequence). V dropped 2 bases and J dropped 3 bases, with 24 bases sitting between them. The CDR3 loop reads CASSISVWSTHRETDTQYF. DNA of the CDR3: TGTGCCAGTAGTATATCTGTTTGGTCGACCCACCGGGAGACAGATACGCAGTATTTT.